Below, 10 T cell receptor beta chains from the same sample are listed, as sequenced in a study of a mutant IDH1 vaccine in newly diagnosed glioma. Documented time point: week 35, safety follow-up. Doses comprised 300 ug of mutant IDH1 20-mer peptide each, plus topical imiquimod. Profiling relied on immunoSEQ multiplex PCR, and the TCRdb table lists in-frame clones only, not all of them. This table holds 40,000 to 45,000 clones, about four fifths found once. These receptors have no identified antigens. Sequencing was performed on PBMCs, taken from a glioma patient whose treatment included an IDH1 peptide vaccine. These receptors were taken from a woman aged 40 to 50 with glioma. Some clones in this sample may be carry-over from other donors' samples.

This chain connects TRBV6-5 to TRBJ2-7; perhaps D is TRBD1 or TRBD2 (5 bases each). CDR1 MNHEY and CDR2 SVGAGI come from the germline V gene. The V and J ends lost 6 bases and 3 bases respectively, with 9 bases between them. The CDR3 is 12 residues long. CDR3 protein: CASSRGVYEQYF. In DNA form, the CDR3 reads TGTGCCAGCAGCCGAGGGGTCTACGAGCAGTACTTC.

This clone came up a few times. The J gene is TRBJ2-6, the V gene TRBV5-4; D ambiguous. Germline assignment: CDR1 SGHNT and CDR2 YYREEE (reference sequence). The CDR3 has 14 amino acids. Trimming removed 5 bases at V and 2 bases at J, with 8 bases between. The CDR3 reads CASRERTGANVLTF. The CDR3, as DNA: TGTGCCAGCAGGGAGAGAACTGGGGCCAACGTCCTGACTTTC.

This chain links TRBV11-2 with TRBJ1-1; a possible D gene is TRBD1 (6 bases). Germline V gene sequence: CDR1 SGHAT, CDR2 FQNNGV. The CDR3 contains 13 residues. The V end lost 3 bases, the J end lost 6 bases, and 11 bases lay between the germline ends. CDR3 coding DNA: TGTGCCAGCAGCTTCCGGGGGCGGTCTGAAGCTTTCTTT. Its translation: CASSFRGRSEAFF.

This rearrangement joins TRBV19 to TRBJ1-1, with D perhaps matching TRBD1 (5 bases). V lost 5 bases, J lost 2 bases, and 9 bases lay in between. There are 13 residues in the CDR3. Germline CDR1 LNHDA, CDR2 SQIVND (reference sequence). The CDR3 DNA sequence: TGTGCCAGTAGTTGGGGGGGTAACACTGAAGCTTTCTTT. This encodes CASSWGGNTEAFF.

The rearrangement links TRBV4-2 to TRBJ1-2; D is ambiguous. The CDR3 covers 17 residues. With 3 bases removed from V and 0 bases from J, the gap between germline ends came to 17 bases. Looked up from germline, CDR1 is LGHNA and CDR2 is YNFKEQ. CDR3 loop: CASSQHLSTGANYGYTF. The DNA of the CDR3 is TGTGCCAGCAGCCAGCACCTGAGTACCGGAGCTAACTATGGCTACACCTTC.

This clone was observed a single time. This sequence joins TRBV6-5 and TRBJ1-1; 8 bases fit TRBD1. There are 14 residues in the CDR3. Losses at the gene ends were 4 bases for V and 1 base for J; bases not matched to a gene: 2. Germline V gene sequence: CDR1 MNHEY, CDR2 SVGAGI. The CDR3 loop is CASSFGQGNTEAFF. The CDR3 DNA is TGTGCCAGCAGTTTCGGACAGGGGAACACTGAAGCTTTCTTT.

The chain employs TRBV7-6 and TRBJ2-7; no definite D call. The V and J ends lost 5 bases and 0 bases respectively, with 5 bases between them. Germline-derived CDR1 and CDR2 are SGHVS and FNYEAQ. The CDR3 is 12 amino acids. DNA of the CDR3: TGTGCCAGCAGCCCGAGCTCCTACGAGCAGTACTTC. Translation gives CASSPSSYEQYF.

CDR3 amino acids: CASSVQAGGETQYF. The CDR3 DNA is TGTGCCAGCAGTGTCCAGGCAGGGGGAGAGACCCAGTACTTC. The rearrangement joins TRBV2 to TRBJ2-5; 7 bases align to TRBD1. V shed 4 bases, J shed 4 bases, and the junction held 6 bases outside the gene matches. This CDR3 is built from 14 residues. Germline V CDR1 and CDR2: SNHLY, FYNNEI.

The chain combines TRBV7-2 with TRBJ2-1; D gene uncertain. The CDR3 sequence is 13 residues long. The V gene's germline CDR1 is SGHTA and CDR2 FQGNSA. V was shortened by 5 bases and J by 7 bases, with 12 bases between the two germline ends. CDR3 nucleotides: TGTGCCAGCAGCCCCCCGTCGGTTAATGAGCAGTTCTTC. It yields the protein CASSPPSVNEQFF.

The rearrangement joins TRBV4-3 to TRBJ2-6; no clear D. V dropped 0 bases and J dropped 2 bases, with 8 bases sitting between them. The V gene's germline CDR1 is LGHNA and CDR2 YSLEER. CDR3 size: 16 residues. CDR3 DNA: TGCGCCAGCAGCCAAGAAATGAACACTGGGGCCAACGTCCTGACTTTC. Residues: CASSQEMNTGANVLTF.